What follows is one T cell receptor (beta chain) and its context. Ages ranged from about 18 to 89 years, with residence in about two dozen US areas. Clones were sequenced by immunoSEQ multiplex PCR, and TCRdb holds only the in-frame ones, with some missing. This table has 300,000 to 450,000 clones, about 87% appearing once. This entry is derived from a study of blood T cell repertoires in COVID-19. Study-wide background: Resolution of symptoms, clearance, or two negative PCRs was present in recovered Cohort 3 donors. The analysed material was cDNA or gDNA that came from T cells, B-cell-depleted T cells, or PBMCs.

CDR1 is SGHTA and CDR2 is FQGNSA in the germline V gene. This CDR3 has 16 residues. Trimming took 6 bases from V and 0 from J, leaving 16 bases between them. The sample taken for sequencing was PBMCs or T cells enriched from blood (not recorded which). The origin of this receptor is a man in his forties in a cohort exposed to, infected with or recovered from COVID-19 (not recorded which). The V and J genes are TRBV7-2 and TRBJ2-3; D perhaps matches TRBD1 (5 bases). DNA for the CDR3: TGTGCCAGCAGGCCCCTGGGGCAGACTAGCACAGATACGCAGTATTTT. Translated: CASRPLGQTSTDTQYF.